This entry describes one T cell receptor (beta chain). The sample originates from a study of blood T cell repertoires in COVID-19. The wider study: From the United States, Italy and Spain came samples of acute and convalescent COVID-19.

Germline-derived CDR1 and CDR2 are MNHNS and SASEGT. Trimming removed 5 bases from V and 10 bases from J; junction bases left unmatched: 6. The CDR3 extends over 14 amino acids. As processed by the authors: Reference gene primer amplification gave estimated nucleated cell counts. Repertoires were generated with immunoSEQ multiplex PCR, while TCRdb's copy carries only in-frame clones and drops some. V and J calls and clone size are those listed in that table; D and trimming were worked out from the DNA. The sample holds fewer than 300,000 clones; 88% are singletons and the top ten take around 0.78%. Specimen: peripheral blood. V and J are TRBV6-1 and TRBJ1-6; 9 bases match TRBD1. This TCR derives from a woman aged 25-40 years with acute or convalescent COVID-19. CDR3 DNA sequence: TGTGCCAGCAGTATTGGACAGGGGAGCTCACCCCTCCACTTT. Protein sequence: CASSIGQGSSPLHF.